These T cell receptor beta chains were read from a single sample in a study of T cells in Graves' hyperthyroidism and ophthalmopathy. TCRdb reprocessed the multiplex PCR reads with MiXCR, giving one entry per CDR3 protein. This sample carries over 700,000 distinct CDR3 sequences, over 15% of them seen once, and the ten largest clones take over 15%. The sample taken for sequencing was blood. The receptors were sampled from a woman between 50 and 59 years old with Graves' hyperthyroidism that later progressed to Graves' ophthalmopathy. CDR3s include the opening cysteine and the closing phenylalanine or tryptophan. The D gene is left open where the match is weak. Clone sizes are given selectively: once, few, many, or a class where the clone is expanded.

d_gene: TRBD1; v_gene: TRBV6-1; j_gene: TRBJ1-2; abundance: NA; CDR3aa: CASRQTQGGNYGYTF; CDR3nt: TGTGCCAGCAGACAAACGCAAGGGGGCAACTATGGCTACACCTTC
d_gene: NA; v_gene: TRBV20-1; j_gene: TRBJ2-2; abundance: few; CDR3aa: CSARSGTPSETGELFF; CDR3nt: TGCAGTGCTCGATCCGGGACACCGTCCGAAACCGGGGAGCTGTTTTTT
d_gene: NA; v_gene: TRBV9; j_gene: TRBJ2-3; abundance: few; CDR3aa: CASSVVEGGVTDTQYF; CDR3nt: TGTGCCAGCAGCGTAGTTGAGGGGGGGGTCACAGATACGCAGTATTTT
d_gene: NA; v_gene: TRBV6-1; j_gene: TRBJ1-2; abundance: few; CDR3aa: CASSMRHINYGYTF; CDR3nt: TGTGCCAGCAGTATGAGACACATTAACTATGGCTACACCTTC
d_gene: NA; v_gene: TRBV15; j_gene: TRBJ2-7; abundance: few; CDR3aa: CATSRERGGNYEQYF; CDR3nt: TGTGCCACCAGCAGGGAACGTGGGGGGAACTACGAGCAGTACTTC
d_gene: TRBD1; v_gene: TRBV7-6; j_gene: TRBJ1-2; abundance: many; CDR3aa: CASSFSPRQGDYGYTF; CDR3nt: TGTGCCAGCAGCTTCTCCCCTCGACAGGGGGACTATGGCTACACCTTC
d_gene: NA; v_gene: TRBV7-2; j_gene: TRBJ2-7; abundance: NA; CDR3aa: CASSSDRNSYEQYF; CDR3nt: TGTGCCAGCAGCTCGGACAGAAACTCCTACGAGCAGTACTTC
d_gene: NA; v_gene: TRBV3-1; j_gene: TRBJ2-5; abundance: many; CDR3aa: CASSEGPAQEQETQYF; CDR3nt: TGTGCCAGCAGCGAAGGTCCGGCGCAGGAACAAGAGACCCAGTACTTC
d_gene: TRBD2; v_gene: TRBV6-5; j_gene: TRBJ2-3; abundance: NA; CDR3aa: CASSYPGLAGSTDTQYF; CDR3nt: TGTGCCAGCAGTTACCCGGGACTAGCGGGCTCGACAGATACGCAGTATTTT
d_gene: TRBD1; v_gene: TRBV20-1; j_gene: TRBJ2-7; abundance: NA; CDR3aa: CSARNSGQGQEQYF; CDR3nt: TGCAGTGCTAGGAACTCAGGACAGGGCCAGGAGCAGTACTTC
d_gene: NA; v_gene: TRBV18; j_gene: TRBJ1-1; abundance: many; CDR3aa: CASSPGAGENTEAFF; CDR3nt: TGTGCCAGCTCACCCGGGGCAGGGGAGAACACTGAAGCTTTCTTT
d_gene: NA; v_gene: TRBV7-8; j_gene: TRBJ1-1; abundance: few; CDR3aa: CASSLVAGPTLKTEAFF; CDR3nt: TGTGCCAGCAGCTTAGTGGCAGGGCCCACTTTGAAGACTGAAGCTTTCTTT
d_gene: TRBD1; v_gene: TRBV19; j_gene: TRBJ2-1; abundance: NA; CDR3aa: CASGGGQGSYNEQFF; CDR3nt: TGTGCCAGTGGTGGGGGACAGGGTTCCTACAATGAGCAGTTCTTC
d_gene: TRBD2; v_gene: TRBV20-1; j_gene: TRBJ2-3; abundance: NA; CDR3aa: CSARDALAGGPTDTQYF; CDR3nt: TGCAGTGCTAGAGATGCACTAGCGGGGGGCCCAACAGATACGCAGTATTTT
d_gene: NA; v_gene: TRBV9; j_gene: TRBJ1-3; abundance: once; CDR3aa: CASSVEDVGGNTIYF; CDR3nt: TGTGCCAGCAGCGTAGAGGATGTCGGTGGAAACACCATATATTTT
d_gene: TRBD1; v_gene: TRBV3-1; j_gene: TRBJ1-5; abundance: NA; CDR3aa: CASSQDPRTGGNQPQHF; CDR3nt: TGTGCCAGCAGCCAAGATCCGAGGACAGGGGGCAATCAGCCCCAGCATTTT
d_gene: NA; v_gene: TRBV6-1; j_gene: TRBJ2-3; abundance: few; CDR3aa: CASSERNRASTDTQYF; CDR3nt: TGTGCCAGCAGTGAAAGGAACAGGGCGAGCACAGATACGCAGTATTTT
d_gene: TRBD2; v_gene: TRBV4-1; j_gene: TRBJ2-1; abundance: NA; CDR3aa: CASSLISGGAYNEQFF; CDR3nt: TGCGCCAGCAGCCTCATTAGCGGGGGGGCCTACAATGAGCAGTTCTTC
d_gene: NA; v_gene: TRBV10-2; j_gene: TRBJ1-4; abundance: few; CDR3aa: CASSESIGQGNEKLFF; CDR3nt: TGCGCCAGCAGTGAGTCAATAGGGCAGGGAAACGAAAAACTGTTTTTT
d_gene: NA; v_gene: TRBV7-9; j_gene: TRBJ1-2; abundance: NA; CDR3aa: CASSLVAQGIVEYGYTF; CDR3nt: TGTGCCAGCAGCTTGGTTGCACAGGGAATAGTTGAGTATGGCTACACCTTC
d_gene: NA; v_gene: TRBV30; j_gene: TRBJ1-5; abundance: many; CDR3aa: CAWSVKNRNQPQHF; CDR3nt: TGTGCCTGGAGTGTAAAGAACCGAAATCAGCCCCAGCATTTT
d_gene: TRBD2; v_gene: TRBV12-3/TRBV12-4; j_gene: TRBJ2-3; abundance: many; CDR3aa: CASSLGLAGPKTSTDTQYF; CDR3nt: TGTGCCAGCAGTTTGGGACTAGCGGGGCCTAAAACTAGCACAGATACGCAGTATTTT
d_gene: NA; v_gene: TRBV9; j_gene: TRBJ1-3; abundance: NA; CDR3aa: CASSVERDRAGNTIYF; CDR3nt: TGTGCCAGCAGCGTAGAAAGAGACAGAGCTGGAAACACCATATATTTT
d_gene: TRBD2; v_gene: TRBV6-1; j_gene: TRBJ2-3; abundance: few; CDR3aa: CASSVSGGRGTDTQYF; CDR3nt: TGTGCCAGCAGTGTAAGCGGGGGGCGTGGCACAGATACGCAGTATTTT
d_gene: TRBD1; v_gene: TRBV6-5; j_gene: TRBJ2-6; abundance: few; CDR3aa: CASSPTGGTSSGANVLTF; CDR3nt: TGTGCCAGCAGCCCCACAGGGGGCACAAGCTCTGGGGCCAACGTCCTGACTTTC
d_gene: NA; v_gene: TRBV11-2; j_gene: TRBJ1-2; abundance: many; CDR3aa: CASSRNVAGGYTF; CDR3nt: TGTGCCAGCAGCCGAAACGTAGCCGGTGGCTACACCTTC
d_gene: NA; v_gene: TRBV4-1; j_gene: TRBJ1-2; abundance: NA; CDR3aa: CASSQERGPSYGYTF; CDR3nt: TGCGCCAGCAGCCAAGAACGGGGGCCGAGTTATGGCTACACCTTC
d_gene: NA; v_gene: TRBV9; j_gene: TRBJ1-1; abundance: few; CDR3aa: CASSVDGGKNTEAFF; CDR3nt: TGTGCCAGCAGCGTAGACGGGGGGAAGAACACTGAAGCTTTCTTT
d_gene: TRBD1; v_gene: TRBV11-1; j_gene: TRBJ1-6; abundance: few; CDR3aa: CASSSRTGGASNSPLHF; CDR3nt: TGTGCCAGCAGCTCCCGGACAGGGGGCGCGAGTAATTCACCCCTCCACTTT
d_gene: TRBD1; v_gene: TRBV12-3/TRBV12-4; j_gene: TRBJ2-7; abundance: NA; CDR3aa: CASRGTGSLGEQYF; CDR3nt: TGTGCCAGCAGAGGGACAGGCAGCTTGGGCGAGCAGTACTTC
d_gene: NA; v_gene: TRBV20-1; j_gene: TRBJ2-5; abundance: few; CDR3aa: CSAEGGGQETQYF; CDR3nt: TGCAGTGCTGAGGGGGGGGGACAAGAGACCCAGTACTTC
d_gene: TRBD1; v_gene: TRBV5-5; j_gene: TRBJ2-2; abundance: many; CDR3aa: CASSLGAGGLSTGELFF; CDR3nt: TGTGCCAGCAGCTTGGGGGCAGGGGGCTTAAGCACCGGGGAGCTGTTTTTT
d_gene: NA; v_gene: TRBV6-2/TRBV6-3; j_gene: TRBJ2-5; abundance: few; CDR3aa: CASRRDAAGTQYF; CDR3nt: TGTGCCAGCAGGCGGGACGCCGCCGGGACCCAGTACTTC
d_gene: NA; v_gene: TRBV12-3/TRBV12-4; j_gene: TRBJ1-5; abundance: few; CDR3aa: CASSLDGQNNQPQHF; CDR3nt: TGTGCCAGCAGTTTAGATGGACAGAACAATCAGCCCCAGCATTTT
d_gene: TRBD2; v_gene: TRBV20-1; j_gene: TRBJ2-5; abundance: few; CDR3aa: CSARTSGGRRETQYF; CDR3nt: TGCAGTGCTAGAACTAGCGGGGGCAGACGAGAGACCCAGTACTTC
d_gene: TRBD1; v_gene: TRBV7-8; j_gene: TRBJ2-7; abundance: NA; CDR3aa: CASSLETRGLWEQYF; CDR3nt: TGTGCCAGCAGCTTAGAGACCAGGGGGCTGTGGGAGCAGTACTTC
d_gene: TRBD1; v_gene: TRBV18; j_gene: TRBJ2-5; abundance: many; CDR3aa: CASSPRQGRETQYF; CDR3nt: TGTGCCAGCTCACCTCGACAGGGCAGAGAGACCCAGTACTTC
d_gene: TRBD2; v_gene: TRBV4-1; j_gene: TRBJ2-3; abundance: NA; CDR3aa: CASSRGGPTDTQYF; CDR3nt: TGCGCCAGCAGCCGCGGGGGGCCCACAGATACGCAGTATTTT
d_gene: NA; v_gene: TRBV15; j_gene: TRBJ1-1; abundance: many; CDR3aa: CATSNGYTEAFF; CDR3nt: TGTGCCACCAGCAACGGATACACTGAAGCTTTCTTT
d_gene: NA; v_gene: TRBV5-1; j_gene: TRBJ1-1; abundance: NA; CDR3aa: CASSLGTRMNTEAFF; CDR3nt: TGCGCCAGCAGCTTGGGGACACGCATGAACACTGAAGCTTTCTTT
d_gene: TRBD2; v_gene: TRBV28; j_gene: TRBJ2-5; abundance: many; CDR3aa: CASRISGGKETQYF; CDR3nt: TGTGCCAGCAGAATCAGCGGGGGTAAAGAGACCCAGTACTTC
d_gene: NA; v_gene: TRBV12-3/TRBV12-4; j_gene: TRBJ1-1; abundance: NA; CDR3aa: CASSLGLGYTEAFF; CDR3nt: TGTGCCAGCAGTTTGGGGTTAGGATACACTGAAGCTTTCTTT